This T cell receptor (beta chain) was captured by sequencing in a study of cytomegalovirus exposure and HLA in healthy donors. Use of 60 Vbeta and 13 Jbeta primers characterized the PCR. TCRdb's copy holds only in-frame clones and misses some; the assay was immunoSEQ multiplex PCR. The sample consists of roughly 98,000 clones, 80% to 90% of them appearing once. This clone was counted a single time. CDR3 size: 13 residues. The V gene end was trimmed by 10 bases and the J gene end by 2 bases; junction bases not matched to a gene: 7. CDR1 SNHLY and CDR2 FYNNEI come from the germline V gene. The gene calls are TRBV2 and TRBJ2-7, with 8 nucleotides matching TRBD1. Sequenced material: PBMCs. The clonotype originates from a man aged 35 to 55 in good health and CMV-seronegative. The CDR3 here is CAIKTGAAYEQYF. CDR3 DNA sequence: TGTGCCATTAAGACAGGGGCGGCCTACGAGCAGTACTTC.